This paragraph covers one T cell receptor (beta chain) sequence. Its antigen remains unknown. This entry is derived from a study of cytomegalovirus exposure and HLA in healthy donors. Study-wide points: Rarity marked most TCR sequences, yet some public TCRs occurred in many donors.

The CDR3 runs 14 residues. Germline V gene sequence: CDR1 SNHLY, CDR2 FYNNEI. The V gene end was trimmed by 9 bases and the J gene end by 3 bases; junction bases not matched to a gene: 7. Only in-frame clones appear in the TCRdb table, and some are missing; sequencing was by immunoSEQ multiplex PCR. The sample shows roughly 330,000 clones, around 90% of them seen only once. The sample comprised PBMCs. The rearrangement uses TRBV2 and TRBJ1-5; the match to TRBD1 covers 8 bases. The sequence was collected from a woman under 40 in good health and CMV-seropositive. CDR3 sequence reads: CASSWTGNNQPQHF. The CDR3 DNA is TGTGCCAGTAGTTGGACAGGGAACAATCAGCCCCAGCATTTT.